This T cell receptor beta chain was retrieved from a study of blood T cell repertoires in COVID-19. Only in-frame clones appear in the TCRdb table, and some are missing; sequencing was by immunoSEQ multiplex PCR. Among 130,000 or so clones, just under 85% were seen once, and the ten largest hold 9.2%. This CDR3 has 16 amino acids. The germline V gene has CDR1 LNHDA and CDR2 SQIVND (reference sequence). Trimming at V came to 7 bases and at J to 7 bases, leaving 15 bases not matched to a gene. V usage is TRBV19 and J usage is TRBJ1-5; 8 bases line up with TRBD1. Specimen: PBMCs or T cells enriched from blood (not recorded which). This receptor was taken from a man aged 45-65 years who had recovered from COVID-19. CDR3 nucleotides: TGTGCCAGTACCCCACAGGGGGAGGGCTGGAACCAGCCCCAGCATTTT. As protein: CASTPQGEGWNQPQHF.